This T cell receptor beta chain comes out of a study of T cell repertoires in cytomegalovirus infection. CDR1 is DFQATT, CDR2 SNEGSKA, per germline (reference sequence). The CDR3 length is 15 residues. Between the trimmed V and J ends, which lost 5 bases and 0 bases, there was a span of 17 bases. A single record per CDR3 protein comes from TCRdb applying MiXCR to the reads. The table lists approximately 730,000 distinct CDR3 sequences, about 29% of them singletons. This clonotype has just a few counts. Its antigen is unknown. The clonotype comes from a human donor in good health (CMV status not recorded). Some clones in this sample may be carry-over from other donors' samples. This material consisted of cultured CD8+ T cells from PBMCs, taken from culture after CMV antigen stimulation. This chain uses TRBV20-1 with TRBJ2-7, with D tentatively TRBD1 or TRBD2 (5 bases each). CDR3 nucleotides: TGCAGTGCTCGAACCGGGGCCCGCAGCTCCTACGAGCAGTACTTC. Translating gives CSARTGARSSYEQYF.